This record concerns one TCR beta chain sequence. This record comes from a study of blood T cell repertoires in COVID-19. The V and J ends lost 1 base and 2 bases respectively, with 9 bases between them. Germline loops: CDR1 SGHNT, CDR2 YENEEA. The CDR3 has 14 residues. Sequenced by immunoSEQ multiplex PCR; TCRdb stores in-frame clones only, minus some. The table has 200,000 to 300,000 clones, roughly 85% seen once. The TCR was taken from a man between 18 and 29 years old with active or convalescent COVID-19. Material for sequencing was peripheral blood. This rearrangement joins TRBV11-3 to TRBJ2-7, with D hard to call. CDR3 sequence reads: CASSLGSEAYEQYF. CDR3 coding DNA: TGTGCCAGCAGCTTAGGATCCGAGGCCTACGAGCAGTACTTC.